This TCR beta chain appears in the sequencing data of a study of tumor and adjacent non-tumor tissue in lung cancer. About the study: Aged roughly 31 to 76 years, patients included under 13 men and 5 women with stage I to III disease.

Whole-study results and caveats: Normal lung showed higher cumulative top 100 clone frequency than tumor. Shorter survival was associated with higher TCR diversity in tumors.

This clonotype was seen more than once but under ten times. The target antigen is unknown. The library came from three nested PCR rounds adapted from ARM-PCR protocols. TCRdb independently ran MiXCR on the multiplex PCR reads; one entry per CDR3 protein. The sample lists about 48,000 distinct CDR3 sequences, about two thirds occurring once. This CDR3 spans 13 amino acids. Trimming took 8 bases from V and 6 from J, leaving 17 bases between them. In germline, CDR1 is SQVTM, CDR2 ANQGSEA. RNA was extracted from bulk tissue without any cell sorting. Distant lung tissue was collected more than 3 cm away from the tumor edge. Between August and November 2014, newly diagnosed, chemotherapy-naive lung cancer patients underwent thoracic surgery in China.

This TCR derives from a woman aged 70 to 79 with non-small cell lung cancer. The sample was distant non-tumor lung tissue. The chain has TRBV29-1 and TRBJ2-1; D is possibly TRBD1 or TRBD2 (5 bases each). CDR3 nucleotide sequence: TGCAGCCTCAGCCTTAGTGGGGGCAATGAGCAGTTCTTC. This translates into CSLSLSGGNEQFF.